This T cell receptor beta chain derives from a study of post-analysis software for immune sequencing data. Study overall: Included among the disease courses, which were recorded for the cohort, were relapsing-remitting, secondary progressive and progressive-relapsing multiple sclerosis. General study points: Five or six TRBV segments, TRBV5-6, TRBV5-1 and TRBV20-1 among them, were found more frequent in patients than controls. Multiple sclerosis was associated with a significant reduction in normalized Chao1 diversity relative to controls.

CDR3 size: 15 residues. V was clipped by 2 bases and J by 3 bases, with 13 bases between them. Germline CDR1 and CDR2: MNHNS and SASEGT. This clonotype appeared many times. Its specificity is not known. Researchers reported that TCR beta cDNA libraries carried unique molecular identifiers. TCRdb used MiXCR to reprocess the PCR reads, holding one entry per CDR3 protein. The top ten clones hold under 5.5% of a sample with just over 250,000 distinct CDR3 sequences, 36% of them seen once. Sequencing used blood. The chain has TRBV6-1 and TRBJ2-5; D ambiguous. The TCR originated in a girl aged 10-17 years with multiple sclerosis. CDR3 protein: CASSEPRGVEETQYF. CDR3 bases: TGTGCCAGCAGTGAACCCCGTGGGGTAGAAGAGACCCAGTACTTC.